A single sample gave rise to the 7 T cell receptor beta chains below, sequenced in a study of blood T cell repertoires in COVID-19. Using immunoSEQ multiplex PCR, the repertoire was profiled, and TCRdb retains in-frame clones only, with some absent. The data show fewer than 250,000 clones, with around 82% seen just once and about a sixth held by the top ten. The sequencing input was PBMCs or T cells enriched from blood (not recorded which). The receptors here all came from a woman in her forties or fifties with acute COVID-19.

This rearrangement joins TRBV6-5 to TRBJ2-7, with TRBD1 matching over 9 bases. Trimming cost V 6 bases and J 3 bases; bases outside gene matches: 9. The CDR3 runs 15 residues. Germline V lookup: CDR1 MNHEY, CDR2 SVGAGI. CDR3 amino acids: CASSRGQGPFYEQYV. The CDR3 DNA sequence: TGTGCCAGCAGCAGAGGACAGGGGCCCTTCTACGAGCAGTACGTC.

This clone was seen a handful of times. The V gene is TRBV5-4, the J gene TRBJ2-2, with D maybe TRBD2 (7 bases). CDR3 length: 14 amino acids. CDR1 and CDR2 from the germline V gene are SGHNT and YYREEE (reference sequence). V was pared by 2 bases and J by 7 bases, with 12 bases between. In nucleotides, the CDR3 is TGTGCCAGCAGCTTCGGGGGGCGGAGCGGGGAGCTGTTTTTT. Translated: CASSFGGRSGELFF.

This clone has a single count. CDR3 nucleotide sequence: TGTGCCAGCAGCCTACAGGGAGATACGCAGTATTTT. Residues: CASSLQGDTQYF. The chain couples TRBV7-3 to TRBJ2-3, with TRBD1 as a possible D gene (6 bases). Trimming took 5 bases from V and 5 from J, leaving 8 bases between them. From germline, CDR1 is SGHTA and CDR2 FQGTGA. The CDR3 consists of 12 residues.

The CDR3 here is CASSSALAGPSSYNEQFF. In DNA, the CDR3 is TGCGCCAGCAGCTCTGCATTAGCGGGGCCTAGCTCCTACAATGAGCAGTTCTTC. The chain is built from TRBV5-1 and TRBJ2-1; 8 bases are shared with TRBD2. The CDR3 has 18 amino acids. Germline assignment: CDR1 SGHRS and CDR2 YFSETQ. The junction had 11 bases not matched to a gene; V was cut back by 3 bases and J by 0 bases.

The V and J genes are TRBV2 and TRBJ2-3; TRBD1 matches at 9 bases. CDR3 size: 15 residues. The ends lost 6 bases at V and 1 base at J; junction bases unmatched: 5. Germline CDR1 and CDR2: SNHLY and FYNNEI. The CDR3 DNA sequence: TGTGCCAGCAGCCCCCGGACAGGGGGCACAGATACGCAGTATTTT. It is translated as CASSPRTGGTDTQYF.

This clone was counted a few times. J is TRBJ2-7 and V is TRBV28; tentative D call: TRBD2 (6 bases). Germline assignment: CDR1 MDHEN and CDR2 SYDVKM. The CDR3 extends over 15 amino acids. Trimming cost V 7 bases and J 4 bases, with 20 bases left between them. The CDR3 DNA reads TGTGCCAGCAAAAGTGGGGCCGGGAGCTCTTACGAGCAGTACGTC. It specifies CASKSGAGSSYEQYV.

The chain uses TRBV27 and TRBJ1-5; D gene unclear. Per the germline V gene, CDR1 is MNHEY and CDR2 is SMNVEV (reference sequence). Between the trimmed V and J ends, which lost 5 bases and 2 bases, there was a span of 10 bases. The CDR3 is made up of 14 amino acids. The CDR3 bases are TGTGCCAGCAGTCTACAGTCGGGCAATCAGCCCCAGCATTTT. Translated: CASSLQSGNQPQHF.